The count of the clone carrying this T cell receptor beta chain is one. Libraries were prepared by immunoSEQ multiplex PCR; TCRdb keeps only in-frame clonotypes and omits some of them. The sample has over 100,000 clones, around nine tenths seen once. This sample was taken from a study of blood T cell repertoires in COVID-19. Overall study context: Sources were T cells, B-cell-depleted T cells, or PBMCs; the material itself was cDNA or gDNA.

The CDR3 loop spans 13 amino acids. The germline V and J ends were trimmed by 8 bases and 0 bases, with 5 bases remaining between them. Germline V CDR1 and CDR2: LNHDA, SQIVND (reference sequence). The rearrangement joins TRBV19 to TRBJ2-6, with D unresolved. Sequenced input: peripheral blood. The clonotype originates from a man in his 60s with COVID-19, enrolled during active disease. DNA of the CDR3: TGTGCCAGTCACTTCTCTGGGGCCAACGTCCTGACTTTC. Translating it yields CASHFSGANVLTF.